One sample yielded the 21 T cell receptor beta chains listed below, sequenced in a study of cytomegalovirus exposure and HLA in healthy donors. Generated by immunoSEQ multiplex PCR, the TCRdb table keeps only in-frame clones and is missing some. Here the sample spans 150,000 to 250,000 clones, 75% to 85% being singletons. The sequenced sample consisted of PBMCs. The receptors were gathered from a woman younger than 45 in good health and CMV-seropositive.

This chain uses TRBV28 with TRBJ1-2; no definite D call. CDR1 MDHEN and CDR2 SYDVKM come from the germline V gene. Trimming cost V 8 bases and J 2 bases, with 15 bases left between them. This CDR3 has 14 amino acids. CDR3 DNA: TGTGCCAGCGGGGAGGCAGGTCAGAACTATGGCTACACCTTC. It yields the protein CASGEAGQNYGYTF.

This chain links TRBV7-2 with TRBJ1-2; 9 nucleotides match TRBD1. Trimming cost V 2 bases and J 3 bases; bases outside gene matches: 7. The CDR3 runs 16 residues. In germline, CDR1 is SGHTA, CDR2 FQGNSA. CDR3 DNA sequence: TGTGCCAGCAGCTTAAGGGGACAGGGTGGGTACTATGGCTACACCTTC. It is translated as CASSLRGQGGYYGYTF.

As DNA, the CDR3 is TGTGCCATCAATATACAGGGTGTAGGCGCTGAAGCTTTCTTT. Its translation: CAINIQGVGAEAFF. V gene TRBV10-3 combines with J gene TRBJ1-1, with D maybe TRBD1 (6 bases). Germline loops: CDR1 ENHRY, CDR2 SYGVKD. This CDR3 has 14 amino acids. The germline V and J ends were trimmed by 7 bases and 6 bases, with 18 bases remaining between them.

This clone was observed many times. This chain connects TRBV11-3 to TRBJ2-7; the match to TRBD1 covers 9 bases. There are 15 residues in the CDR3. Trimming cost V 4 bases and J 6 bases; bases outside gene matches: 10. The germline gives CDR1 SGHNT, CDR2 YENEEA. CDR3 protein: CASSSGGQGHVEQYF. Here the CDR3 DNA reads TGTGCCAGCAGCTCAGGGGGACAGGGCCACGTCGAGCAGTACTTC.

The chain combines TRBV5-6 with TRBJ2-1; the match to TRBD2 covers 11 bases. Germline assignment: CDR1 SGHDT and CDR2 YYEEEE. The CDR3 is made up of 19 amino acids. With 3 bases clipped from V and 3 bases from J, the junction kept 14 bases outside the gene matches. CDR3 DNA: TGTGCCAGCAGCTCAGTAGCGGGAGGGACTTTCGGGGACTACAATGAGCAGTTCTTC. This encodes CASSSVAGGTFGDYNEQFF. The full variable domain, its missing parts supplied by reference TRBV5-6 and TRBJ2-1, is DAGVTQSPTHLIKTRGQQVTLRCSPKSGHDTVSWYQQALGQGPQFIFQYYEEEERQRGNFPDRFSGHQFPNYSSELNVNALLLGDSALYLCASSSVAGGTFGDYNEQFFGPGTRLTVL.

The rearrangement joins TRBV7-2 to TRBJ2-3; 15 bases agree with TRBD2. J was trimmed by 1 base and V by 4 bases; bases with no gene match: 3. The germline V gene encodes CDR1 SGHTA and CDR2 FQGNSA. This CDR3 has 17 residues. In DNA, the CDR3 is TGTGCCAGCAGCTCGGGACTAGCGGGAGGTGGCACAGATACGCAGTATTTT. This encodes CASSSGLAGGGTDTQYF.

The V and J genes are TRBV28 and TRBJ2-7, with 12 positions matching TRBD2. The germline V gene encodes CDR1 MDHEN and CDR2 SYDVKM. V trimming: 3 bases; J trimming: 6 bases; junction bases outside the gene matches: 6. CDR3 length: 15 amino acids. This CDR3 reads CASSFRLAGVLEQYF. The DNA of the CDR3 is TGTGCCAGCAGTTTTCGACTAGCGGGAGTTCTCGAGCAGTACTTC.

This sequence joins TRBV7-8 and TRBJ2-7; 12 bases align to TRBD2. Germline lookup yields CDR1 SGHVS and CDR2 FQNEAQ. V shed 0 bases and J 6 bases; nucleotides not matched to a gene: 6. CDR3 length equals 16 residues. CDR3 amino acids: CASSLAERLAGAEQYF. The CDR3, as DNA: TGTGCCAGCAGCTTAGCCGAACGACTAGCGGGAGCCGAGCAGTACTTC.

The V and J genes are TRBV6-1 and TRBJ1-5; a weak D match, TRBD1 (6 bases). Germline CDR1 and CDR2: MNHNS and SASEGT. V was pared by 3 bases and J by 5 bases, with 20 bases between. The CDR3 has 17 residues. The CDR3 loop is CASSDRVSQGWHQPQHF. The CDR3 DNA sequence: TGTGCCAGCAGTGACCGTGTTTCACAGGGTTGGCATCAGCCCCAGCATTTT.

V and J are TRBV27 and TRBJ2-1, with 11 bases fitting TRBD2. V lost 5 bases, J lost 6 bases, and 18 bases stayed unmatched. The germline CDR1 and CDR2 sequences are MNHEY and SMNVEV (reference sequence). The CDR3 is 19 amino acids. CDR3 amino acids: CASSELRTSGLPLRNEQFF. For the CDR3, the DNA is TGTGCCAGCAGTGAGCTCCGGACTAGCGGGCTACCATTACGCAATGAGCAGTTCTTC.

CDR3 bases: TGCGCCAGCAGGGTGGCTAGCGGGGATGAGCAGTTCTTC. Residues: CASRVASGDEQFF. V is TRBV4-1 and J is TRBJ2-1, with TRBD2 matching over 9 bases. Germline assignment: CDR1 MGHRA and CDR2 YSYEKL. The CDR3 covers 13 residues. V lost 6 bases, J lost 8 bases, and 5 bases stayed unmatched.

The J gene is TRBJ1-4, the V gene TRBV27; maybe TRBD1 (6 bases). The CDR3 is made up of 14 amino acids. V lost 3 bases and J 2 bases, leaving 7 bases between the germline ends. CDR1 is MNHEY, CDR2 SMNVEV, per germline (reference sequence). The CDR3 bases are TGTGCCAGCAGTTTCACAGGGACTAATGAAAAACTGTTTTTT. It codes for CASSFTGTNEKLFF.

A remark on this clone: This same CDR3 is encoded by further DNA sequences in the sample. The V call is TRBV27, the J call TRBJ2-7, with D unresolved. Germline V gene data show CDR1 as MNHEY and CDR2 as SMNVEV (reference sequence). Between the trimmed V and J ends, which lost 0 bases and 3 bases, there was a span of 6 bases. The CDR3 contains 13 residues. The CDR3, as DNA: TGTGCCAGCAGTTTATCACCGGGCTACGAGCAGTACTTC. It yields the protein CASSLSPGYEQYF.

This chain connects TRBV2 to TRBJ1-4; D is possibly TRBD1 (6 bases). V was cut by 6 bases and J by 16 bases, with 18 bases left in between. Germline lookup yields CDR1 SNHLY and CDR2 FYNNEI. The CDR3 extends over 12 amino acids. The CDR3 sequence: CASSPDSPIGFF. CDR3 nucleotides: TGTGCCAGCAGCCCGGACAGCCCGATCGGGTTTTTT. The variable domain in full, completed from reference TRBV2 and TRBJ1-4, reads EPEVTQTPSHQVTQMGQEVILRCVPISNHLYFYWYRQILGQKVEFLVSFYNNEISEKSEIFDDQFSVERPDGSNFTLKIRSTKLEDSAMYFCASSPDSPIGFFGSGTQLSVL.

The V call is TRBV15, the J call TRBJ1-2; D not resolved. The CDR3 spans 12 residues. V lost 4 bases and J 1 base, leaving 4 bases between the germline ends. Germline V gives CDR1 LNHNV, CDR2 YYDKDF (reference sequence). The CDR3 protein is CATSNSNYGYTF. As DNA, the CDR3 is TGTGCCACCAGCAACAGTAACTATGGCTACACCTTC.

As DNA, the CDR3 is TGTGCCAGCAAGGCAGGTAATCAGGGCATCAGCGAGCAGTACTTC. Protein product: CASKAGNQGISEQYF. The chain couples TRBV25-1 to TRBJ2-7, with D possibly being TRBD1 (5 bases). V shed 7 bases and J shed 6 bases, with 22 bases lying between them. Germline V gene sequence: CDR1 MGHDK, CDR2 SYGVNS. The CDR3 consists of 15 residues.

V usage is TRBV29-1 and J usage is TRBJ1-1; D perhaps matches TRBD1 (6 bases). V lost 8 bases, J lost 4 bases, and 17 bases lay in between. This CDR3 is 13 amino acids long. CDR1 is SQVTM and CDR2 is ANQGSEA in the germline V gene. For the CDR3, the DNA is TGCAGCTCATTAGGGGGTATTGGCACTGAAGCTTTCTTT. Its protein product is CSSLGGIGTEAFF.

The chain recombines TRBV6-4 with TRBJ2-7, with 7 bases aligning to TRBD2. The CDR3 totals 16 residues. Germline values: CDR1 MRHNA, CDR2 SNTAGT. Trimming removed 0 bases from V and 2 bases from J; junction bases left unmatched: 7. The CDR3 loop reads CASSDSPSGKPYEQYF. The CDR3 nucleotides are TGTGCCAGCAGTGACTCTCCCAGCGGGAAGCCCTACGAGCAGTACTTC.

The V gene is TRBV9, the J gene TRBJ2-1; TRBD2 aligns across 14 bases. The length of the CDR3 is 16 residues. Germline CDR1 reads SGDLS; CDR2 reads YYNGEE. Trimming took 3 bases from V and 5 from J; bases not matched to a gene: 4. For the CDR3, the DNA is TGTGCCAGCAGCGCCGCGGGACTAGCGGGAGACAATGAGCAGTTCTTC. Translation gives CASSAAGLAGDNEQFF.

V gene TRBV15 combines with J gene TRBJ2-7; D perhaps matches TRBD1 (6 bases). Looked up from germline, CDR1 is LNHNV and CDR2 is YYDKDF (reference sequence). The V end was cut by 3 bases, the J end by 6 bases, with 15 bases between. The CDR3 length is 14 residues. CDR3 region: CATSSQGGGLEQYF. Here the CDR3 DNA reads TGTGCCACCAGCAGCCAAGGTGGGGGCCTCGAGCAGTACTTC.

This chain uses TRBV9 with TRBJ2-3; no reliable D call. Trimming cost V 4 bases and J 3 bases, with 12 bases left between them. The CDR3 is 14 residues long. In germline, CDR1 is SGDLS, CDR2 YYNGEE. The CDR3 sequence: CASSRGRVTDTQYF. CDR3 coding DNA: TGTGCCAGCAGCCGTGGCCGGGTTACAGATACGCAGTATTTT. Using reference TRBV9 and TRBJ2-3 for the parts outside the CDR3, the full variable domain is DSGVTQTPKHLITATGQRVTLRCSPRSGDLSVYWYQQSLDQGLQFLIQYYNGEERAKGNILERFSAQQFPDLHSELNLSSLELGDSALYFCASSRGRVTDTQYFGPGTRLTVL.